These 25 T cell receptor beta chains share one sample of origin, sequenced in a study of CD8 T cells in Susac syndrome. RNA totalling 0.5 to 1 ug underwent reverse transcription with random hexamers. Via MiXCR, TCRdb re-called the immunoSEQ multiplex PCR reads, giving one row per CDR3 protein. The sample holds under 200,000 distinct CDR3 sequences, approximately 95% seen once. Sequencing was performed on CD8+ T cells from PBMCs. Every receptor here comes from a human donor with multiple sclerosis.

The V and J genes are TRBV28 and TRBJ2-7; D remains ambiguous. CDR3 size: 11 residues. From germline, CDR1 is MDHEN and CDR2 SYDVKM. The germline V and J ends were trimmed by 10 bases and 5 bases, with 12 bases remaining between them. In DNA form, the CDR3 reads TGTGCCACCGACGGGCCGGACGAGCAGTACTTC. Translating gives CATDGPDEQYF.

Here the CDR3 DNA reads TGTGCCAGCAGCTCCTCAAGTAGCAATCAGCCCCAGCATTTT. It specifies CASSSSSSNQPQHF. The V gene is TRBV7-9, the J gene TRBJ1-5; no firm D call. Trimming stripped 4 bases from V and 0 bases from J, with 7 bases between. Germline V gene sequence: CDR1 SEHNR, CDR2 FQNEAQ (reference sequence). The CDR3 sequence is 14 residues long.

The count of this clonotype is one. V usage is TRBV3-1 and J usage is TRBJ2-1; 7 positions match TRBD1. Germline trimming cut 5 bases from V and 4 bases from J; bases unmatched to any gene: 8. The CDR3 contains 15 residues. CDR1 and CDR2 from the germline V gene are LGHDT and YNNKEL (reference sequence). The CDR3 here is CASSFNRGGYNEQFF. CDR3 nucleotides: TGTGCCAGCAGCTTTAACAGGGGCGGTTACAATGAGCAGTTCTTC.

The rearrangement uses TRBV27 and TRBJ2-7; D is perhaps TRBD1 or TRBD2 (5 bases each). From germline, CDR1 is MNHEY and CDR2 SMNVEV (reference sequence). This CDR3 is built from 14 residues. Trimming took off 0 bases at V and 5 bases at J, with 11 bases between the two ends. The CDR3, as DNA: TGTGCCAGCAGTTTATCGCGCAGGGACCACGAGCAGTACTTC. Amino acid sequence: CASSLSRRDHEQYF.

This rearrangement joins TRBV3-1 to TRBJ2-1, with TRBD2 matching over 15 bases. J gave up 7 bases and V 0 bases, and 4 bases lay outside the gene matches. Germline V gene lookup returns CDR1 LGHDT and CDR2 YNNKEL (reference sequence). This CDR3 spans 17 amino acids. CDR3 in DNA: TGTGCCAGCAGCCAAGACTTTGGGACTAGCGGGGGGAATGAGCAGTTCTTC. The encoded protein is CASSQDFGTSGGNEQFF.

The rearrangement uses TRBV6-5 and TRBJ2-5; TRBD1 aligns across 7 bases. This CDR3 spans 18 amino acids. With 5 bases clipped from V and 0 bases from J, the junction kept 15 bases outside the gene matches. The V gene's germline CDR1 is MNHEY and CDR2 SVGAGI. The CDR3 DNA is TGTGCCAGCAGTGACATCGAGGGGGCGAAATGGTACCAAGAGACCCAGTACTTC. Amino acid sequence: CASSDIEGAKWYQETQYF.

This chain links TRBV7-2 with TRBJ2-4; no clear D. The CDR3 is 15 amino acids. The V gene's germline CDR1 is SGHTA and CDR2 FQGNSA. V was trimmed by 2 bases and J by 3 bases, leaving 11 bases between them. The CDR3 sequence is CASSLCEACKNIQYF. The CDR3 DNA follows: TGTGCCAGCAGCTTATGCGAGGCTTGCAAAAACATTCAGTACTTC.

The CDR3 DNA reads as TGTGCCAGTAGTATTCTGCCCGCTCTAGAGAACTCCTACGAGCAGTACTTC. Residues: CASSILPALENSYEQYF. This rearrangement joins TRBV19 to TRBJ2-7; D gene ambiguous. The V end was cut by 3 bases, the J end by 0 bases, with 18 bases between. Germline CDR1 is LNHDA and CDR2 is SQIVND (reference sequence). The CDR3 sequence is 17 residues long.

Comments on this clonotype: This is likely a read error, given that the CDR3 carries no conserved phenylalanine or tryptophan at its end. V usage is TRBV27 and J usage is TRBJ1-1; D is uncertain. This CDR3 is 14 amino acids long. Trimming pared 0 bases from V and 3 bases from J, leaving 8 bases between. Germline V lookup: CDR1 MNHEY, CDR2 SMNVEV (reference sequence). CDR3: CASSLSPDHTEAFL. Written as DNA, the CDR3 is TGTGCCAGCAGTTTATCACCGGACCACACTGAAGCTTTCCTT.

This chain links TRBV6-2 or TRBV6-3 with TRBJ2-1; TRBD1 is a possible D gene (6 bases). Trimming took off 7 bases at V and 6 bases at J, with 19 bases between the two ends. This CDR3 comprises 15 residues. Germline V gene data show CDR1 as MNHEY and CDR2 as SVGEGT. The CDR3, as DNA: TGTGCCAGCACCTACGGGTTACAGGGCTTCAATGAGCAGTTCTTC. It specifies CASTYGLQGFNEQFF.

The V gene is TRBV15, the J gene TRBJ2-6, with a possible D match to TRBD1 (6 bases). The CDR3 covers 15 residues. The germline V gene encodes CDR1 LNHNV and CDR2 YYDKDF (reference sequence). Trimming removed 4 bases at V and 2 bases at J, with 9 bases between. The CDR3 protein is CATSNRATGANVLTF. Written as DNA, the CDR3 is TGTGCCACCAGCAACAGGGCTACTGGGGCCAACGTCCTGACTTTC.

The gene calls are TRBV29-1 and TRBJ2-2; either TRBD1 or TRBD2 may fit D (5 bases each). This CDR3 region has 14 residues. The germline V and J ends were trimmed by 6 bases and 5 bases, with 16 bases remaining between them. CDR1 is SQVTM, CDR2 ANQGSEA, per germline. The CDR3 nucleotides are TGCAGCGTCCGGGACCCGACGGGGACCGGGGAGCTGTTTTTT. This translates into CSVRDPTGTGELFF.

The CDR3 loop is CASSVVEGGIGFF. The CDR3 DNA sequence: TGTGCCAGCAGCGTAGTGGAGGGGGGAATCGGGTTCTTT. The gene calls are TRBV9 and TRBJ1-1; maybe TRBD1 (6 bases). V lost 0 bases and J 14 bases, leaving 17 bases between the germline ends. Germline CDR1 and CDR2: SGDLS and YYNGEE. The CDR3 is 13 residues long.

The chain is built from TRBV9 and TRBJ2-7; possible D gene TRBD1, 6 bases. Between the trimmed V and J ends, which lost 2 bases and 4 bases, there was a span of 16 bases. The CDR3 is 15 amino acids. Germline CDR1 reads SGDLS; CDR2 reads YYNGEE. CDR3 coding DNA: TGTGCCAGCAGCGTCTGGGGGCTGGAAGGTTACGAGCAGTACTTC. Its translation: CASSVWGLEGYEQYF.

The chain has TRBV7-9 and TRBJ2-5, with TRBD2 as a possible D gene (5 bases). This CDR3 has 14 residues. Germline V gene data show CDR1 as SEHNR and CDR2 as FQNEAQ (reference sequence). V dropped 8 bases and J dropped 7 bases, with 20 bases sitting between them. The CDR3 region is CASWGEKDRWTQYF. CDR3 coding DNA: TGTGCCAGCTGGGGAGAAAAGGACCGGTGGACCCAGTACTTC.

The sample holds one count of this clonotype. This chain connects TRBV20-1 to TRBJ1-3; D might be TRBD1 (5 bases). Germline V gene lookup returns CDR1 DFQATT and CDR2 SNEGSKA (reference sequence). The V end lost 2 bases, the J end lost 0 bases, and 11 bases lay between the germline ends. The CDR3 runs to 15 residues. The CDR3 sequence is CSARQDSHSGNTIYF. In DNA, the CDR3 is TGCAGTGCTAGACAAGACAGCCACTCTGGAAACACCATATATTTT.

The rearrangement uses TRBV11-2 and TRBJ2-2; D is unresolved. CDR3 size: 15 residues. Germline lookup yields CDR1 SGHAT and CDR2 FQNNGV. Trimming took off 6 bases at V and 6 bases at J, with 17 bases between the two ends. CDR3 bases: TGTGCCAGCAGATCCCCCCTAGTAGCCGCCGGGGAGCTGTTTTTT. It translates to CASRSPLVAAGELFF.

The V and J genes are TRBV24-1 and TRBJ2-1, with D perhaps matching TRBD2 (6 bases). The CDR3 covers 14 residues. CDR1 and CDR2 from the germline V gene are KGHDR and SFDVKD. The ends were cut back, 4 bases at V and 5 bases at J, with 11 bases in the middle. The CDR3 DNA sequence: TGTGCCACCAGTGACTTATCTAGCGACAATGAGCAGTTCTTC. This codes for CATSDLSSDNEQFF.

This chain links TRBV12-3 or TRBV12-4 with TRBJ2-1; the match to TRBD2 covers 15 bases. Trimming at V came to 5 bases and at J to 9 bases, leaving 5 bases not matched to a gene. The CDR3 is made up of 15 amino acids. DNA of the CDR3: TGTGCCAGCAGTCGGACTAGCGGGAGGGTTAGTGAGCAGTTCTTC. It yields the protein CASSRTSGRVSEQFF.

V is TRBV27 and J is TRBJ2-1; D possibly corresponds to TRBD1 (5 bases). Looked up from germline, CDR1 is MNHEY and CDR2 is SMNVEV (reference sequence). This CDR3 is 14 amino acids long. Trimming took off 0 bases at V and 8 bases at J, with 11 bases between the two ends. In nucleotides, the CDR3 is TGTGCCAGCAGTTTATCGGGGCCAATGGATGAGCAGTTCTTC. This encodes CASSLSGPMDEQFF.

The chain carries TRBV7-2 and TRBJ2-3, with 7 positions matching TRBD1. The ends lost 2 bases at V and 4 bases at J; junction bases unmatched: 12. In germline, CDR1 is SGHTA, CDR2 FQGNSA. There are 17 residues in the CDR3. The chain's CDR3 is CASSLSGRQGFPDTQYF. CDR3 DNA: TGTGCCAGCAGCTTATCCGGCCGACAGGGTTTCCCAGATACGCAGTATTTT.

This clonotype occurred once. V is TRBV12-5 and J is TRBJ2-5, with 7 nucleotides matching TRBD1. CDR1 and CDR2 (germline): LGHNT, FRNRAP. V shed 1 base, J shed 4 bases, and the junction held 0 bases outside the gene matches. The CDR3 runs 13 residues. Here the CDR3 DNA reads TGTGCTAGTGGTTTGGGGACAGGAGAGACCCAGTACTTC. Its translation: CASGLGTGETQYF.

The V gene is TRBV7-9, the J gene TRBJ1-2; D unclear. The V end lost 8 bases, the J end lost 2 bases, and 15 bases lay between the germline ends. The CDR3 sequence is 14 residues long. Germline CDR1 reads SEHNR; CDR2 reads FQNEAQ (reference sequence). This CDR3 is CASHNRDKNYGYTF. The CDR3 DNA follows: TGTGCCAGCCACAACAGAGACAAAAACTATGGCTACACCTTC.

The chain carries TRBV20-1 and TRBJ1-2; no clear D. Germline lookup yields CDR1 DFQATT and CDR2 SNEGSKA (reference sequence). The CDR3 extends over 14 amino acids. Trimming stripped 0 bases from V and 7 bases from J, with 15 bases between. The CDR3 region has the DNA TGCAGTGCTAGAGATCTCATCGGGAGCGGTGGCTACACCTTC. As protein: CSARDLIGSGGYTF.

V and J are TRBV6-5 and TRBJ1-4, with 7 bases fitting TRBD1. Germline V gene sequence: CDR1 MNHEY, CDR2 SVGAGI. This CDR3 is built from 15 residues. V trimming: 0 bases; J trimming: 8 bases; junction bases outside the gene matches: 6. CDR3 residues: CASSYSGQVGEKLFF. Here the CDR3 DNA reads TGTGCCAGCAGTTACTCTGGACAGGTCGGGGAAAAACTGTTTTTT.